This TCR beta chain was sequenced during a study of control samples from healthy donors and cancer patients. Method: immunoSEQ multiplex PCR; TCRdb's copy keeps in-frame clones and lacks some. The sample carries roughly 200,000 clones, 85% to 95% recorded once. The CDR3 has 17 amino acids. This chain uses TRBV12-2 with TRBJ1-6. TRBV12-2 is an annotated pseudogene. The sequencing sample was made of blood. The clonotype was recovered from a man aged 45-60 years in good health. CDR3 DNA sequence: TGTGCAAGTCGCTTAGCGAAAAGGGAGGGGCCATATTCACCCCTCCACTTT. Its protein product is CASRLAKREGPYSPLHF.